These T cell receptor beta chains were read from a single sample in a study of OX40 agonist ivuxolimab in advanced cancers. TCRdb's table, derived via immunoSEQ multiplex PCR, lists solely in-frame clones and lacks some. The data hold about 80,000 clones, with just under 85% observed a single time. The sequencing here drew on CD4+ or CD8+ T cells sorted from blood, taken in a trial of the OX40 agonist ivuxolimab. All receptors derive from an adult with an advanced solid tumor such as melanoma, head and neck, liver or kidney cancer. Both conserved end residues are part of each CDR3. Each record gives: clone size, V gene, CDR3 length, D gene, J gene, CDR3 DNA, CDR3 protein. A D gene is named only where the DNA matches it firmly. The listing skips clone size in some rows; elsewhere it reads once, few, many or a size class.

NA	TRBV30	12	NA	TRBJ1-5	TGTGCCTGGAGTGATAAGGATCAGCCCCAGCATTTT	CAWSDKDQPQHF
NA	TRBV7-6	18	TRBD1	TRBJ2-3	TGTGCCAGCAGCTTAAGACAGGGGTATTCACTGAGCACAGATACGCAGTATTTT	CASSLRQGYSLSTDTQYF
few	TRBV7-2	16	NA	TRBJ1-5	TGTGCCAGCAGCTTAGTGTTTGGGGAAGGAGGTCAGCCCCAGCATTTT	CASSLVFGEGGQPQHF
NA	TRBV5-4	14	NA	TRBJ2-5	TGTGCCAGCACCCTCTGGATTAACCAAGAGACCCAGTACTTC	CASTLWINQETQYF
NA	TRBV23-1	13	NA	TRBJ1-2	TGCGCCAGCAGCCACCCTAGCAAGGGGAGCTACACCTTC	CASSHPSKGSYTF
NA	TRBV6-5	14	NA	TRBJ1-2	TGTGCCAGCAGTTCGGGAGAGAGAATACATGGCTACACCTTC	CASSSGERIHGYTF
NA	TRBV16	14	TRBD1	TRBJ1-1	TGTGCCAGCAGCCCGAGACAGGGAGACACTGAAGCTTTCTTT	CASSPRQGDTEAFF
NA	TRBV15	13	NA	TRBJ1-6	TGTGCCACCAGCACCAATTATTATGCACCCCTCCACTTT	CATSTNYYAPLHF
NA	TRBV7-2	13	NA	TRBJ2-1	TGTGCCAGCAGCGCGCCGGCTTACAATGAGCAGTTCTTC	CASSAPAYNEQFF
NA	TRBV7-9	13	NA	TRBJ1-5	TGTGCCAGCAGCTTATCGGGGAATCAGCCCCAGCATTTT	CASSLSGNQPQHF
NA	TRBV5-4	16	TRBD2	TRBJ2-3	TGTGCCAGCAGCACCCGAAGCGGGAGCAGGACAGATACGCAGTATTTT	CASSTRSGSRTDTQYF
NA	TRBV11-3	13	NA	TRBJ1-2	TGTGCCAGCAGCCTACAGGGCGACTATGGCTACACCTTC	CASSLQGDYGYTF
NA	TRBV29-1	13	TRBD1	TRBJ2-1	TGCAGCGTTGAAGTGGTACAGGGGTATGAGCAGTTCTTC	CSVEVVQGYEQFF
NA	TRBV30	11	NA	TRBJ1-2	TGTGTCGGAGGGACTAACTATGGCTACACCTTC	CVGGTNYGYTF
NA	TRBV6-5	13	NA	TRBJ1-2	TGTGCCAGCAGCCTACGACCCCGGTATGGCTACACCTTC	CASSLRPRYGYTF
NA	TRBV10-3	15	TRBD1	TRBJ2-7	TGTGCCATCAGTATTTCCGGGACAGGGGGAAACGAGCAGTACTTC	CAISISGTGGNEQYF
NA	TRBV2	14	NA	TRBJ2-7	TGTGCCAGCAGTGGATACATTAGCGGCTACGAGCAGTACTTC	CASSGYISGYEQYF
NA	TRBV28	14	NA	TRBJ2-7	TGTGCCAGCATCAGCGGCCAAAGCTCCTACGAGCAGTACTTC	CASISGQSSYEQYF
NA	TRBV6-1	15	NA	TRBJ1-1	TGTGCCAGCAGCGCCCTCTTATGGGTCGCGACTGAAGCTTTCTTT	CASSALLWVATEAFF
few	TRBV27	16	TRBD2	TRBJ2-2	TGTGCCAGCAGTTCCCCGGGACTAGCGGGTGTCGGGGAGCTGTTTTTT	CASSSPGLAGVGELFF
NA	TRBV3-1/TRBV3-2	9	NA	TRBJ1-2	TGTGCCAGCAGGTATGGCTACACCTTC	CASRYGYTF
NA	TRBV7-2	19	NA	TRBJ2-3	TGTGCCAGCTCCCTTCGGGGACAGAGGGACTCATGGTCCACAGATACGCAGTATTTT	CASSLRGQRDSWSTDTQYF
NA	TRBV28	12	NA	TRBJ1-6	TGTGCCAGCAAGACAGCTAATTCACCCCTCCACTTT	CASKTANSPLHF
NA	TRBV6-1	11	NA	TRBJ2-5	TGTGCCATCAGACCCCAAGAGACCCAGTACTTC	CAIRPQETQYF
NA	TRBV28	12	NA	TRBJ1-1	TGTGCCAGCAGTTTGGTGAACACTGAAGCTTTCTTT	CASSLVNTEAFF
NA	TRBV5-4	14	TRBD1	TRBJ2-3	TGTGCCAAAATGTGGGACAGACGCACAGATACGCAGTATTTT	CAKMWDRRTDTQYF
few	TRBV28	14	NA	TRBJ1-4	TGTGCCAGCAGGCCGGGGCAGAGTAATGAAAAACTGTTTTTT	CASRPGQSNEKLFF
NA	TRBV6-5	13	NA	TRBJ1-1	TGTGCCAGCAGCTTCCGGGAGCAGTCTAGAGCTTTCTTT	CASSFREQSRAFF
NA	TRBV7-2	15	NA	TRBJ2-2	TGTGCCAGCAGCTTAGCGACTAGGGCGGTCGGGGAGCTGTTTTTT	CASSLATRAVGELFF
NA	TRBV7-9	13	NA	TRBJ1-2	TGTGCCAGCAGCTTAGCGACTAACTATGGCTACACCTTC	CASSLATNYGYTF
NA	TRBV6-1	15	NA	TRBJ1-3	TGTGCCAGCAGTGAACCCGGGACCTCTGGAAACACCATATATTTT	CASSEPGTSGNTIYF
NA	TRBV11-2	14	NA	TRBJ1-6	TGTGCCAGCAGCTTAGTCCTATGGAATTCACCCCTCCACTTT	CASSLVLWNSPLHF
NA	TRBV6-1	14	NA	TRBJ2-7	TGTGCCAGCAGTAAAAGGGGGGCCCCAAACGAGCAGTACTTC	CASSKRGAPNEQYF
NA	TRBV19	15	NA	TRBJ2-1	TGTGCCAGTAGATCCCTAGCGCCCTCCTACAATGAGCAGTTCTTC	CASRSLAPSYNEQFF
few	TRBV29-1	11	NA	TRBJ1-5	TGCAGCGTCGTACAGGGCTTGGCCCAGCATTTT	CSVVQGLAQHF